A selection of T cell receptor beta chains follows, all from one sample in a study of T cells in Graves' hyperthyroidism and ophthalmopathy. TCRdb itself ran the multiplex PCR reads through MiXCR, one entry per CDR3 protein. The data contain about 500,000 distinct CDR3 sequences, about an eighth of them singletons. Specimen: blood. These receptors all stem from a woman younger than 30 with Graves' hyperthyroidism. Each CDR3 is given with its conserved first and last residue. The D gene is left open where the match is weak. The size entry is marked missing in some rows and otherwise reads once, few, many or a size class.

size,V,D,J,CDR3,DNA
-,TRBV5-1,TRBD1,TRBJ1-6,CASSLGQGETHSPLHF,TGCGCCAGCAGCCTCGGACAGGGGGAAACCCATTCACCCCTCCACTTT
many,TRBV12-3/TRBV12-4,-,TRBJ2-7,CASSRDTYEQYF,TGTGCCAGCAGCCGGGACACCTACGAGCAGTACTTC
many,TRBV7-3,-,TRBJ1-1,CASRVDGVRTEAFF,TGTGCCAGCAGAGTAGATGGGGTGAGGACTGAAGCTTTCTTT
-,TRBV5-6,-,TRBJ1-2,CASSVEAGYRYTF,TGTGCCAGCAGCGTCGAAGCTGGCTATCGCTACACCTTC
many,TRBV12-3/TRBV12-4,-,TRBJ2-6,CASSSGVNGANVLTF,TGTGCCAGCAGCTCAGGGGTGAATGGGGCCAACGTCCTGACTTTC
many,TRBV6-1,-,TRBJ1-2,CASSTGGYGYTF,TGTGCCAGCAGTACCGGAGGCTATGGCTACACCTTC
few,TRBV5-6,-,TRBJ2-5,CASSKTAQETQYF,TGTGCCAGCAGCAAGACAGCCCAAGAGACCCAGTACTTC
many,TRBV9,-,TRBJ2-5,CASSVGHPKRETQYF,TGTGCCAGCAGCGTAGGGCACCCCAAGCGAGAGACCCAGTACTTC
many,TRBV29-1,-,TRBJ1-2,CSVGTGDRGYGYTF,TGCAGCGTTGGCACGGGGGACCGTGGCTATGGCTACACCTTC
many,TRBV7-2,-,TRBJ2-3,CASSSTSTDTQYF,TGTGCCAGCAGCTCCACTAGCACAGATACGCAGTATTTT
few,TRBV7-9,-,TRBJ2-1,CASSPRGDNEQFF,TGTGCCAGCAGCCCCCGCGGAGACAATGAGCAGTTCTTC
few,TRBV4-1,-,TRBJ1-2,CASSQVTRNRFGTGYGYTF,TGCGCCAGCAGCCAAGTGACACGAAATAGGTTCGGGACGGGCTATGGCTACACCTTC
many,TRBV7-9,-,TRBJ2-7,CASSLAPYEQYF,TGTGCCAGCAGCTTAGCCCCCTACGAGCAGTACTTC
many,TRBV7-3,-,TRBJ2-7,CASSLRAGSSYEQYF,TGTGCCAGCAGCTTAAGGGCAGGGAGCTCCTACGAGCAGTACTTC
few,TRBV29-1,-,TRBJ1-1,CSARDEAFF,TGCAGCGCCCGGGATGAAGCTTTCTTT
few,TRBV20-1,-,TRBJ2-7,CSAPGPESSYEQYF,TGCAGTGCCCCGGGCCCGGAGAGCTCCTACGAGCAGTACTTC
many,TRBV6-5,-,TRBJ1-1,CASSYRRRTEAFF,TGTGCCAGCAGTTACCGACGGCGAACTGAAGCTTTCTTT
many,TRBV20-1,-,TRBJ2-1,CSASSYNEQFF,TGCAGTGCCAGTTCCTACAATGAGCAGTTCTTC
many,TRBV7-3,TRBD2,TRBJ2-1,CASSLTRLAGGYNEQFF,TGTGCCAGCAGCTTAACGCGACTAGCGGGAGGGTACAATGAGCAGTTCTTC
-,TRBV12-3/TRBV12-4,TRBD2,TRBJ2-3,CASPGGISTDTQYF,TGTGCCAGCCCCGGGGGGATTAGCACAGATACGCAGTATTTT
few,TRBV5-1,TRBD2,TRBJ2-3,CASSSGGRGITDTQYF,TGCGCCAGCAGCAGCGGCGGGAGGGGCATCACAGATACGCAGTATTTT
-,TRBV7-8,-,TRBJ1-5,CASSLAWGDNQPQHF,TGTGCCAGCAGCTTAGCCTGGGGAGACAATCAGCCCCAGCATTTT
few,TRBV7-9,-,TRBJ2-2,CASSRLAETNTGELFF,TGTGCCAGCAGCCGGTTGGCGGAAACGAACACCGGGGAGCTGTTTTTT
many,TRBV12-3/TRBV12-4,-,TRBJ2-7,CASSSARTRTYEQYF,TGTGCCAGCAGTTCGGCCCGGACCAGAACCTACGAGCAGTACTTC
few,TRBV7-8,-,TRBJ2-7,CASSPSTSTREQYF,TGTGCCAGCAGCCCCTCCACTAGTACAAGAGAGCAGTACTTC
many,TRBV19,-,TRBJ2-1,CASKSQSGYNEQFF,TGTGCCAGTAAATCCCAAAGCGGTTACAATGAGCAGTTCTTC
many,TRBV7-9,-,TRBJ1-4,CASSPPDRGLFF,TGTGCCAGCAGCCCCCCCGACAGAGGACTGTTTTTT
-,TRBV9,-,TRBJ1-2,CASSVGSDRSYGYTF,TGTGCCAGCAGCGTAGGATCTGACCGATCCTATGGCTACACCTTC
many,TRBV6-1,-,TRBJ1-4,CASRYRQNEKLFF,TGTGCCAGCAGATACAGACAGAATGAAAAACTGTTTTTT
many,TRBV7-9,-,TRBJ2-3,CASSHTKGGGDTQYF,TGTGCCAGCAGCCATACAAAGGGGGGCGGAGATACGCAGTATTTT
few,TRBV5-1,-,TRBJ1-6,CASSLGVRGSSYNSPPHF,TGCGCCAGCAGCCTTGGGGTCCGGGGGAGCTCCTATAATTCACCCCCCCACTTT
many,TRBV11-1,TRBD2,TRBJ2-3,CASSQHGSTSGPTDTQYF,TGTGCCAGCAGCCAACATGGATCGACTAGCGGACCCACAGATACGCAGTATTTT
many,TRBV7-2,-,TRBJ2-5,CASSLVSNEQETQYF,TGTGCCAGCAGCTTAGTTTCTAACGAACAAGAGACCCAGTACTTC
few,TRBV7-7,-,TRBJ2-7,CASSQGLAGSEQYF,TGTGCTAGCAGCCAAGGGTTGGCCGGCTCGGAGCAGTACTTC
-,TRBV6-1,-,TRBJ2-5,CASSEFSQLLRQTQYF,TGTGCCAGCAGTGAATTTTCCCAGCTCCTACGACAGACCCAGTACTTC
-,TRBV20-1,TRBD1,TRBJ1-1,CSTPGQGRLTFF,TGCAGTACCCCCGGACAGGGGCGTTTAACTTTCTTT
few,TRBV5-1,-,TRBJ2-5,CASRGETFRVASAEEETQYF,TGCGCCAGCAGGGGGGAAACCTTCCGAGTTGCTTCGGCTGAGGAAGAGACCCAGTACTTC
many,TRBV20-1,-,TRBJ2-3,CSALLAGRVSDTQYF,TGCAGTGCTCTGCTGGCGGGACGGGTATCAGATACGCAGTATTTT
few,TRBV11-3,-,TRBJ2-1,CASSLGGWEDNEQFF,TGTGCCAGCAGCTTAGGTGGCTGGGAAGACAATGAGCAGTTCTTC
many,TRBV5-1,TRBD2,TRBJ2-1,CASSLTLAGGPNEQFF,TGCGCCAGCAGCCTTACTCTAGCGGGAGGGCCCAATGAGCAGTTCTTC
many,TRBV30,-,TRBJ2-1,CATFSHYEQFF,TGTGCCACTTTTTCGCATTATGAGCAGTTCTTC
many,TRBV27,-,TRBJ1-4,CASSFFGRNEKLFF,TGTGCCAGCAGTTTCTTTGGGCGGAATGAAAAACTGTTTTTT
few,TRBV6-9,-,TRBJ2-6,CASSYFLSGANVLTF,TGTGCCAGCAGTTACTTCCTCTCTGGGGCCAACGTCCTGACTTTC
many,TRBV29-1,TRBD1,TRBJ1-1,CSVSDRDTEAFF,TGCAGCGTCTCCGACAGGGACACTGAAGCTTTCTTT
many,TRBV20-1,-,TRBJ2-4,CSAREAGAKNIQYF,TGCAGTGCTAGAGAGGCCGGAGCCAAAAACATTCAGTACTTC
few,TRBV9,-,TRBJ2-1,CASSVTGRSEQFF,TGTGCCAGCAGCGTCACAGGGCGGAGTGAGCAGTTCTTC
once,TRBV11-2,TRBD1,TRBJ2-7,CASSSRDRGQQYF,TGTGCCAGCAGCTCCCGGGACAGGGGTCAGCAGTACTTC
many,TRBV2,TRBD2,TRBJ2-7,CARNSLAGDYEQYF,TGTGCCAGAAACTCCCTAGCGGGAGATTACGAGCAGTACTTC
many,TRBV20-1,-,TRBJ2-5,CSARDLLGRETQYF,TGCAGTGCTAGAGATCTCCTAGGCAGAGAGACCCAGTACTTC
many,TRBV20-1,-,TRBJ1-1,CSASHYVEAFF,TGCAGTGCTAGCCATTACGTTGAAGCTTTCTTT
-,TRBV7-3,-,TRBJ2-1,CASSAKRTPYDPYNEQFF,TGTGCCAGCAGCGCCAAGCGGACACCGTACGACCCCTACAATGAGCAGTTCTTC
-,TRBV14,TRBD1,TRBJ2-1,CASRPGTGVNEQFF,TGTGCCAGTCGCCCCGGGACAGGGGTAAATGAGCAGTTCTTC
many,TRBV6-1,-,TRBJ2-1,CASSPSVEGRNEQFF,TGTGCCAGCTCACCGAGTGTGGAGGGAAGGAATGAGCAGTTCTTC
many,TRBV20-1,-,TRBJ2-5,CSAREVQETQYF,TGCAGTGCTAGGGAAGTCCAAGAGACCCAGTACTTC